This T cell receptor (beta chain) was captured in a study of shared clonotypes between healthy human individuals. Positively selected for CCR7, the CD45RO-negative cells used as naive CD8 cells excluded terminally differentiated effector memory CD45RA+ cells. As for this clone: Its antigen remains unknown.

Genomic DNA of each subset was evenly split across several immunoSEQ plates. The protocol was immunoSEQ multiplex PCR, while the TCRdb copy is restricted to in-frame clones and leaves out a portion. Of about 2.1 million clones in the sample, just over 90% were seen once. In germline, CDR1 is SEHNR, CDR2 FQNEAQ (reference sequence). V was cut by 1 base and J by 7 bases, with 8 bases left in between. The length of the CDR3 is 13 residues. Study-level results: Rarefaction revealed incomplete sorted-subset sequencing despite large depth. Estimated richness values were generally larger in naive subsets than in memory subsets.

The material sequenced was naive CD8+ T cells from PBMCs. The sequence was obtained from a man in his late teens or twenties in good health. Some clones in this sample may be carry-over from other donors' samples. J is TRBJ2-1 and V is TRBV7-9; D gene unclear. The CDR3 loop is CASSLVISNEQFF. The DNA for the CDR3 is TGTGCCAGCAGCTTAGTAATTTCGAATGAGCAGTTCTTC.